These 30 T cell receptor beta chains were sequenced from one sample in a study of T cell repertoires in cytomegalovirus infection. A single record per CDR3 protein comes from TCRdb applying MiXCR to the reads. This sample carries some 560,000 distinct CDR3 sequences, over 35% of them seen once, and the ten largest clones take 48%. Which antigens these TCRs recognize remains unknown. Sequenced material: cultured PBMCs, taken from culture after CMV antigen stimulation. The source is a human donor in good health (CMV status not recorded). Some clones in this sample may be carry-over from other donors' samples.

V and J are TRBV4-2 and TRBJ2-3; 14 bases are a match to TRBD2. The CDR3 totals 18 residues. From germline, CDR1 is LGHNA and CDR2 YNFKEQ. V dropped 4 bases and J dropped 0; count of bases not matched to a gene: 6. CDR3 loop: CASSRGLAGGPSTDTQYF. For the CDR3, the DNA is TGTGCCAGCAGCCGAGGACTAGCGGGGGGACCAAGCACAGATACGCAGTATTTT.

This clonotype was picked up a small number of times. The rearrangement links TRBV7-8 to TRBJ2-3; TRBD2 matches 11 bases. V trimming: 6 bases; J trimming: 2 bases; junction bases outside the gene matches: 4. The CDR3 length is 15 residues. Germline V gene lookup returns CDR1 SGHVS and CDR2 FQNEAQ. The CDR3 bases are TGTGCCAGCAGACGACTAGCGGGGTACACAGATACGCAGTATTTT. Translated: CASRRLAGYTDTQYF.

V is TRBV28 and J is TRBJ1-1; 8 positions agree with TRBD1. The CDR3 runs to 13 residues. Trimming cost V 9 bases and J 3 bases; bases outside gene matches: 6. Germline V gene lookup returns CDR1 MDHEN and CDR2 SYDVKM. The CDR3: CASSQGAHTEAFF. CDR3 DNA: TGTGCCAGTTCGCAGGGGGCTCACACTGAAGCTTTCTTT.

This clonotype was seen a few times. The V and J genes are TRBV6-6 and TRBJ2-7, with 11 bases identical to TRBD2. With 7 bases clipped from V and 2 bases from J, the junction kept 7 bases outside the gene matches. CDR1 and CDR2 from the germline V gene are MNHNY and SVGAGI (reference sequence). The CDR3 spans 15 residues. The CDR3 reads CASTPGLAEAYEQYF. The CDR3 bases are TGTGCCAGCACTCCGGGACTAGCGGAGGCCTACGAGCAGTACTTC.

The chain uses TRBV18 and TRBJ2-5, with TRBD1 matching over 7 bases. This CDR3 contains 15 residues. Germline V gene data show CDR1 as KGHSH and CDR2 as LQKENI. Trimming cost V 2 bases and J 5 bases; bases outside gene matches: 8. The DNA for the CDR3 is TGTGCCAGCTCACCAAGGACAGGATTCGAGGAGACCCAGTACTTC. It encodes CASSPRTGFEETQYF. Full variable domain (rest looked up from reference TRBV18 and TRBJ2-5): NAGVMQNPRHLVRRRGQEARLRCSPMKGHSHVYWYRQLPEEGLKFMVYLQKENIIDESGMPKERFSAEFPKEGPSILRIQQVVRGDSAAYFCASSPRTGFEETQYFGPGTRLLVL.

The chain is built from TRBV5-6 and TRBJ1-1; D unresolved. Germline V gives CDR1 SGHDT, CDR2 YYEEEE. With 4 bases removed from V and 6 bases from J, the gap between germline ends came to 10 bases. This CDR3 has 12 amino acids. CDR3 in amino acids: CASSLLEAEAFF. The CDR3 bases are TGTGCCAGCAGCCTATTGGAAGCTGAAGCTTTCTTT.

This clonotype has more than one count but fewer than ten. The chain combines TRBV7-6 with TRBJ1-6, with 8 positions matching TRBD1. CDR3 size: 15 residues. Germline-derived CDR1 and CDR2 are SGHVS and FNYEAQ. V was pared by 2 bases and J by 7 bases, with 4 bases of the junction left unmatched. The CDR3 DNA reads as TGTGCCAGCAGCTTAAACGACAGGGGAAATTCACCCCTCCACTTT. This codes for CASSLNDRGNSPLHF.

This clonotype was seen more than once but under ten times. The CDR3 loop is CAWSPRGGYEQYF. Written as DNA, the CDR3 is TGTGCCTGGAGCCCCCGGGGAGGGTACGAGCAGTACTTC. The chain combines TRBV30 with TRBJ2-7; 7 positions agree with TRBD2. V shed 3 bases, J shed 4 bases, and the junction held 6 bases outside the gene matches. CDR1 is GTSNPN, CDR2 SVGIG, per germline (reference sequence). This CDR3 has 13 amino acids.

The chain couples TRBV18 to TRBJ2-1, with D possibly matching TRBD1 (6 bases). CDR3 length equals 16 residues. The V and J ends lost 0 bases and 5 bases respectively, with 14 bases between them. The germline gives CDR1 KGHSH, CDR2 LQKENI. CDR3 coding DNA: TGTGCCAGCTCACCACCGATACAGGGCCCTGACAATGAGCAGTTCTTC. Translation gives CASSPPIQGPDNEQFF.

Ten or more counts support this clonotype. This chain joins TRBV7-2 and TRBJ2-6, with D perhaps given as TRBD1 or TRBD2 (6 bases each). Germline loops: CDR1 SGHTA, CDR2 FQGNSA. V was clipped by 2 bases and J by 4 bases, with 9 bases between them. CDR3 length equals 15 residues. In nucleotides, the CDR3 is TGTGCCAGCAGCTTAAGGGGGGCAGGGGCCAACGTCCTGACTTTC. The encoded protein is CASSLRGAGANVLTF.

V gene TRBV11-2 combines with J gene TRBJ2-7, with D maybe TRBD2 (6 bases). The CDR3 extends over 17 amino acids. V was trimmed by 1 base and J by 5 bases, leaving 21 bases between them. CDR1 and CDR2 (germline): SGHAT, FQNNGV. CDR3 bases: TGTGCCAGCAGCTTAGGAGTGAAACGGGGGAGCGGCGACGAGCAGTACTTC. Amino acids: CASSLGVKRGSGDEQYF.

The gene calls are TRBV6-1 and TRBJ2-5; TRBD2 agrees at 7 bases. This CDR3 is built from 16 residues. The ends lost 2 bases at V and 5 bases at J; junction bases unmatched: 11. The germline V gene encodes CDR1 MNHNS and CDR2 SASEGT. Here the CDR3 DNA reads TGTGCCAGCAGTGAACAACCAGGACTAGTCGGGGAGACCCAGTACTTC. This sequence encodes CASSEQPGLVGETQYF.

The V gene is TRBV20-1, the J gene TRBJ1-6; possible D gene TRBD1, 6 bases. V lost 4 bases to trimming and J lost 7 bases, with 17 bases between them. Germline-derived CDR1 and CDR2 are DFQATT and SNEGSKA (reference sequence). CDR3 size: 15 residues. The CDR3 spells CSAKTWGQTNSPLHF. CDR3 sequence (DNA): TGCAGTGCTAAAACCTGGGGGCAGACCAATTCACCCCTCCACTTT.

A few counts support this clonotype. The chain joins TRBV6-2 or TRBV6-3 to TRBJ1-5; D unresolved. Germline V gene data show CDR1 as MNHEY and CDR2 as SVGEGT. Between the trimmed V and J ends, which lost 2 bases and 2 bases, there was a span of 16 bases. This CDR3 is 17 amino acids long. The CDR3 DNA sequence: TGTGCCAGCAGTTACGTCCGTGGGATTCTACGCAATCAGCCCCAGCATTTT. It codes for CASSYVRGILRNQPQHF.

The chain recombines TRBV2 with TRBJ2-7; D ambiguous. CDR3 length equals 13 residues. Trimming stripped 1 base from V and 2 bases from J, with 6 bases between. CDR1 SNHLY and CDR2 FYNNEI come from the germline V gene. In DNA, the CDR3 is TGTGCCAGCAGTGAAGGCCGAACCTACGAGCAGTACTTC. Protein: CASSEGRTYEQYF.

This clonotype occurred once. The J gene is TRBJ2-1, the V gene TRBV28; D could derive from TRBD1 or TRBD2 (5 bases each). Germline CDR1 and CDR2: MDHEN and SYDVKM. CDR3 length equals 16 residues. V was trimmed by 7 bases and J by 2 bases, leaving 18 bases between them. This CDR3 is CASTSGPRRPYNEQFF. Written as DNA, the CDR3 is TGTGCCAGCACCTCGGGGCCAAGGCGACCCTACAATGAGCAGTTCTTC.

Many counts were recorded for this clonotype. The gene calls are TRBV7-2 and TRBJ2-5; 10 bases are shared with TRBD2. The V and J ends lost 5 bases and 5 bases, in that order; junction bases with no gene match: 5. The CDR3 has 14 residues. Germline V gene sequence: CDR1 SGHTA, CDR2 FQGNSA. CDR3 DNA sequence: TGTGCCAGCAGCCCCACTAGCGGGAAGGAGACCCAGTACTTC. Translation gives CASSPTSGKETQYF.

V and J are TRBV5-4 and TRBJ2-5; D possibly corresponds to TRBD1 (6 bases). V lost 3 bases and J lost 0, with 15 bases in between. This CDR3 is built from 16 residues. CDR1 SGHNT and CDR2 YYREEE come from the germline V gene (reference sequence). The CDR3 bases are TGTGCCAGCAGCTCATCCCCCCGGGACAACCAAGAGACCCAGTACTTC. Its translation is CASSSSPRDNQETQYF.

Comment on this clonotype: The junction differs from germline at one of its ends, possibly a read error. The chain uses TRBV7-6 and TRBJ2-1; TRBD1 matches at 7 bases. The germline gives CDR1 SGHVS, CDR2 FNYEAQ. This CDR3 region has 15 residues. CDR3 region: CASSLGTVSYHEQFF. DNA of the CDR3: TGTGCCAGCAGCTTGGGGACAGTTTCCTACCATGAGCAGTTCTTC.

DNA for the CDR3: TGCGCCAGCAGCCACAATGGACAGGGGCATGAGCAGTTCTTC. Amino acid sequence: CASSHNGQGHEQFF. The V call is TRBV4-1, the J call TRBJ2-1; 9 bases line up with TRBD1. The V gene's germline CDR1 is MGHRA and CDR2 YSYEKL. The junction had 5 bases not matched to a gene; V was cut back by 3 bases and J by 8 bases. The CDR3 totals 14 residues.

This clonotype was seen only a few times. The rearrangement uses TRBV6-1 and TRBJ1-1; tentative D call: TRBD1 (5 bases). CDR3 size: 15 residues. V was cut by 4 bases and J by 0 bases, with 12 bases left in between. In germline, CDR1 is MNHNS, CDR2 SASEGT. The CDR3 DNA follows: TGTGCCAGCAGTGGCGGGGGGGGGATGAACACTGAAGCTTTCTTT. The encoded protein is CASSGGGGMNTEAFF.

This sequence joins TRBV6-6 and TRBJ1-6; no clear D. Trimming pared 5 bases from V and 12 bases from J, leaving 8 bases between. This CDR3 has 11 amino acids. Germline lookup yields CDR1 MNHNY and CDR2 SVGAGI (reference sequence). DNA of the CDR3: TGTGCCAGCAGTGCCGGGCTACCCCTCCACTTT. This encodes CASSAGLPLHF.

The chain joins TRBV20-1 to TRBJ2-7; 7 positions match TRBD2. The CDR3 length is 15 residues. The V gene's germline CDR1 is DFQATT and CDR2 SNEGSKA (reference sequence). J was trimmed by 5 bases and V by 0 bases; bases with no gene match: 10. The CDR3 bases are TGCAGTGCTAGAGATCCCCAGCGGGGCATCCACGAGCAGTACTTC. Protein product: CSARDPQRGIHEQYF.

This clonotype came up a few times. V and J are TRBV7-6 and TRBJ2-2, with a weak D call TRBD1 (6 bases). The CDR3 covers 17 residues. Germline values: CDR1 SGHVS, CDR2 FNYEAQ. Trimming shortened V by 1 base and J by 0 bases, and 12 bases separated the two germline ends. The CDR3 sequence: CASSLEAAGANTGELFF. The DNA for the CDR3 is TGTGCCAGCAGCTTAGAAGCGGCAGGGGCGAACACCGGGGAGCTGTTTTTT.

This CDR3 is CASSSQGSDGYTF. The CDR3 DNA follows: TGTGCCAGCAGTTCACAGGGATCAGATGGCTACACCTTC. The chain couples TRBV12-3 or TRBV12-4 to TRBJ1-2; a possible D gene is TRBD1 (6 bases). Trimming removed 4 bases from V and 6 bases from J, with 12 bases in between. There are 13 residues in the CDR3.

V is TRBV5-1 and J is TRBJ2-3; D uncertain. Trimming took off 4 bases at V and 1 base at J, with 7 bases between the two ends. There are 13 residues in the CDR3. Germline V CDR1 and CDR2: SGHRS, YFSETQ. The CDR3 here is CASSIDGTDTQYF. The CDR3 bases are TGCGCCAGCAGCATCGACGGCACAGATACGCAGTATTTT.

There are a few counts of this clonotype. The V call is TRBV5-5, the J call TRBJ1-6; 8 bases agree with TRBD1. CDR3 length: 15 amino acids. Per germline, CDR1 SGHKS and CDR2 YYEKEE (reference sequence). V shed 0 bases, J shed 10 bases, and the junction held 6 bases outside the gene matches. The CDR3: CASSLGTGLPSPLHF. Written as DNA, the CDR3 is TGTGCCAGCAGCTTGGGGACAGGGCTGCCCTCACCCCTCCACTTT.

In its sample, this clonotype was seen a few times. The V call is TRBV7-8, the J call TRBJ1-1; D is perhaps TRBD1 (6 bases). Germline assignment: CDR1 SGHVS and CDR2 FQNEAQ. V lost 5 bases to trimming and J lost 3 bases, with 13 bases between them. The CDR3 loop spans 14 amino acids. The CDR3 region is CASSPGAQYTEAFF. CDR3 DNA: TGTGCCAGCAGCCCGGGGGCACAGTACACTGAAGCTTTCTTT.

This clonotype was picked up a small number of times. The chain couples TRBV7-8 to TRBJ2-1; 7 nucleotides match TRBD2. CDR3 length equals 14 residues. With 3 bases clipped from V and 8 bases from J, the junction kept 7 bases outside the gene matches. CDR1 is SGHVS, CDR2 FQNEAQ, per germline. The CDR3 DNA sequence: TGTGCCAGCAGCTTCGGCGGGAGTGCGGATGAGCAGTTCTTC. Translation gives CASSFGGSADEQFF.

The CDR3 spells CASSPGGGKLFF. CDR3 in DNA: TGTGCCAGCAGCCCAGGGGGCGGAAAACTGTTTTTT. The chain joins TRBV7-8 to TRBJ1-4, with TRBD1 identical over 8 bases. The CDR3 is 12 residues long. CDR1 is SGHVS, CDR2 FQNEAQ, per germline. Losses at the gene ends were 5 bases for V and 10 bases for J; bases not matched to a gene: 3.